This passage covers 20 T cell receptor beta chains from one sample sequenced in a study of blood T cell repertoires in COVID-19. Assay used: immunoSEQ multiplex PCR; TCRdb lists only in-frame clones, some missing. The profile shows roughly 250,000 clones, roughly 90% of them singletons. The source material was peripheral blood. The receptors originated from a woman in her thirties or forties who had recovered from COVID-19.

The rearrangement uses TRBV6-5 and TRBJ2-2; D gene ambiguous. V lost 2 bases and J lost 3, with 10 bases in between. The CDR3 totals 15 residues. From germline, CDR1 is MNHEY and CDR2 SVGAGI. The CDR3 loop reads CASSYKSLDTGELFF. For the CDR3, the DNA is TGTGCCAGCAGTTACAAGAGCCTAGACACCGGGGAGCTGTTTTTT.

The gene calls are TRBV7-9 and TRBJ2-5, with 8 bases lining up with TRBD1. CDR1 is SEHNR, CDR2 FQNEAQ, per germline (reference sequence). J lost 5 bases, V lost 0 bases, and 5 bases had no gene match. This CDR3 has 15 amino acids. Here the CDR3 reads CASSLAGQVGETQYF. In DNA, the CDR3 is TGTGCCAGCAGCTTAGCGGGACAGGTTGGGGAGACCCAGTACTTC.

The chain links TRBV24-1 to TRBJ2-1; 10 positions agree with TRBD2. This CDR3 is built from 16 residues. Germline assignment: CDR1 KGHDR and CDR2 SFDVKD. V dropped 3 bases and J dropped 8; count of bases not matched to a gene: 9. CDR3 protein: CATSDKLAGSADEQFF. The CDR3 coding sequence is TGTGCCACCAGTGATAAACTAGCGGGATCAGCCGATGAGCAGTTCTTC.

The rearrangement links TRBV7-2 to TRBJ2-7; 8 nucleotides align to TRBD2. CDR1 is SGHTA and CDR2 is FQGNSA in the germline V gene. With 5 bases clipped from V and 11 bases from J, the junction kept 8 bases outside the gene matches. CDR3 size: 12 residues. This chain's CDR3 is CASSNPGGGEYF. In DNA, the CDR3 is TGTGCCAGCAGCAACCCGGGAGGGGGAGAGTACTTC. Based on the CDR3 plus reference TRBV7-2 and TRBJ2-7, the full variable domain is GAGVSQSPSNKVTEKGKDVELRCDPISGHTALYWYRQSLGQGLEFLIYFQGNSAPDKSGLPSDRFSAERTGGSVSTLTIQRTQQEDSAVYLCASSNPGGGEYFGPGTRLTVT.

J is TRBJ2-7 and V is TRBV20-1; 7 bases line up with TRBD2. CDR3 length: 14 residues. The V gene's germline CDR1 is DFQATT and CDR2 SNEGSKA (reference sequence). The ends lost 3 bases at V and 5 bases at J; junction bases unmatched: 10. The CDR3 DNA is TGCAGTGCTAGTGAAAGGGCGGGAGTTCACGAGCAGTACTTC. As protein: CSASERAGVHEQYF.

CDR3 amino acids: CASTRGTGEEQYF. In DNA, the CDR3 is TGTGCCAGCACCCGGGGGACTGGGGAGGAGCAGTACTTC. The chain carries TRBV27 and TRBJ2-7; possible D gene TRBD2, 6 bases. The CDR3 runs 13 residues. V lost 7 bases and J lost 7, with 17 bases in between. Germline V gene lookup returns CDR1 MNHEY and CDR2 SMNVEV (reference sequence).

The chain links TRBV2 to TRBJ2-3; TRBD2 matches at 12 bases. This CDR3 spans 17 amino acids. CDR1 is SNHLY and CDR2 is FYNNEI in the germline V gene. Losses at the gene ends were 7 bases for V and 2 bases for J; bases not matched to a gene: 10. The CDR3 region is CASINFGLAGPTDTQYF. The CDR3 nucleotides read TGTGCCAGCATCAACTTCGGACTAGCGGGGCCCACAGATACGCAGTATTTT.

The gene calls are TRBV28 and TRBJ1-2, with TRBD1 identical over 12 bases. Germline CDR1 reads MDHEN; CDR2 reads SYDVKM. After removal of 2 bases from V and 4 bases from J, the junction contained 2 bases not matched to a gene. The CDR3 length is 15 residues. CDR3: CASSLGTGGVYGYTF. CDR3 in DNA: TGTGCCAGCAGTTTAGGGACAGGGGGCGTCTATGGCTACACCTTC.

The V and J genes are TRBV15 and TRBJ2-1, with 11 bases identical to TRBD1. The trim removed 0 bases at V and 6 bases at J, leaving 7 bases unmatched. Germline V gives CDR1 LNHNV, CDR2 YYDKDF (reference sequence). The CDR3 covers 17 residues. CDR3 sequence (DNA): TGTGCCACCAGCAGAGATCGATGGGGACAGGGGGTCAATGAGCAGTTCTTC. As protein: CATSRDRWGQGVNEQFF.

The genes are TRBV4-3 and TRBJ1-2; 9 nucleotides align to TRBD1. Per germline, CDR1 LGHNA and CDR2 YSLEER. The CDR3 has 12 residues. V lost 4 bases to trimming and J lost 8 bases; unmatched junction nucleotides: 2. The CDR3 is CASSPTGGGYTF. Here the CDR3 DNA reads TGCGCCAGCAGCCCGACAGGGGGAGGCTACACCTTC.

This clone was counted a few times. The chain uses TRBV19 and TRBJ1-4, with TRBD1 matching over 9 bases. The germline CDR1 and CDR2 sequences are LNHDA and SQIVND (reference sequence). This CDR3 comprises 15 residues. J was trimmed by 5 bases and V by 9 bases; bases with no gene match: 10. The DNA for the CDR3 is TGTGCCAGAGAAACCCCGGGACAGGGAAATGAAAAACTGTTTTTT. Translated, it gives CARETPGQGNEKLFF.

This sequence joins TRBV27 and TRBJ2-2; no clear D. CDR3 size: 13 residues. Germline-derived CDR1 and CDR2 are MNHEY and SMNVEV (reference sequence). Between the trimmed V and J ends, which lost 6 bases and 4 bases, there was a span of 9 bases. This CDR3 is CASSRRSTGELFF. The CDR3, as DNA: TGTGCCAGCAGCCGCAGGTCCACCGGGGAGCTGTTTTTT.

V is TRBV30 and J is TRBJ2-7, with D possibly TRBD1 on 5 matching bases. The CDR3 extends over 13 amino acids. The V gene lost 4 bases and the J gene lost 6 bases, with 16 bases spanning the gap. Germline lookup yields CDR1 GTSNPN and CDR2 SVGIG (reference sequence). The CDR3 reads CAWNLAGKFEQYF. CDR3 in DNA: TGTGCCTGGAATCTGGCAGGGAAGTTCGAGCAGTACTTC.

The CDR3 region is CASSLQWQGVRGYTF. CDR3 nucleotides: TGTGCCAGCAGCTTGCAGTGGCAGGGGGTCAGAGGCTACACCTTC. The chain links TRBV5-6 to TRBJ1-2; 7 bases fit TRBD1. This CDR3 contains 15 residues. The V gene's germline CDR1 is SGHDT and CDR2 YYEEEE. Trimming cost V 1 base and J 8 bases; bases outside gene matches: 11.

The gene calls are TRBV29-1 and TRBJ2-7, with 7 bases aligning to TRBD1. The CDR3 sequence is 13 residues long. CDR1 is SQVTM and CDR2 is ANQGSEA in the germline V gene. The V segment lost 7 bases and the J segment 2 bases; nucleotides outside the gene matches: 8. The CDR3 DNA reads TGCAGCGCCGCAGGGGGACCTGCCTACGAGCAGTACTTC. Protein product: CSAAGGPAYEQYF.

This clone was observed a handful of times. The CDR3 spells CASSLAGGGGLGSNQPQHF. CDR3 in DNA: TGTGCCAGCAGCTTAGCCGGCGGGGGGGGGCTAGGGAGCAATCAGCCCCAGCATTTT. This chain connects TRBV7-6 to TRBJ1-5; D might be TRBD1 (6 bases). Germline V gene sequence: CDR1 SGHVS, CDR2 FNYEAQ. Trimming pared 0 bases from V and 1 base from J, leaving 19 bases between. This CDR3 is 19 amino acids long.

The V gene is TRBV18, the J gene TRBJ1-6; D gene uncertain. This CDR3 contains 16 residues. Germline V lookup: CDR1 KGHSH, CDR2 LQKENI. The ends were cut back, 3 bases at V and 0 bases at J, with 9 bases in the middle. This chain's CDR3 is CASSPVSYSYNSPLHF. In DNA form, the CDR3 reads TGTGCCAGCTCACCTGTGTCGTACTCCTATAATTCACCCCTCCACTTT.

The chain is built from TRBV3-1 (or the pseudogene TRBV3-2) and TRBJ2-7, with D uncertain. Germline loops: CDR1 LGHDT, CDR2 YNNKEL (reference sequence). The CDR3 consists of 15 residues. V lost 6 bases to trimming and J lost 6 bases, with 21 bases between them. The CDR3 reads CASRAWQASGSEQYF. The DNA of the CDR3 is TGTGCCAGCAGGGCATGGCAGGCTTCTGGTAGCGAGCAGTACTTC.

This chain uses TRBV3-1 (or the pseudogene TRBV3-2) with TRBJ1-2, with a tentative D call TRBD1 (6 bases). CDR1 is LGHDT and CDR2 is YNNKEL in the germline V gene (reference sequence). Trimming cost V 4 bases and J 4 bases, with 10 bases left between them. The CDR3 contains 13 residues. CDR3: CASSRGGGYGYTF. The CDR3 nucleotides are TGTGCCAGCAGCCGGGGGGGCGGCTATGGCTACACCTTC.

The gene calls are TRBV19 and TRBJ2-7; weak D call: TRBD1 (5 bases). This CDR3 spans 16 amino acids. Looked up from germline, CDR1 is LNHDA and CDR2 is SQIVND (reference sequence). Between the trimmed V and J ends, which lost 1 base and 3 bases, there was a span of 16 bases. The DNA of the CDR3 is TGTGCCAGTAGTATAGGATCAAGGGGAAGGGGCTACGAGCAGTACTTC. The encoded protein is CASSIGSRGRGYEQYF.